This T cell receptor (beta chain) was sequenced in a study of blood T cell repertoires in COVID-19. As originally analysed: Using reference gene primer amplification, nucleated cell counts were estimated. Some clones are missing from TCRdb's copy, which holds only in-frame ones; the method was immunoSEQ multiplex PCR. V and J calls and clone size are given by that table; D and trimming were obtained from the DNA. The sample holds some 74,000 clones, 88% seen once. This CDR3 is built from 15 residues. Per the germline V gene, CDR1 is LNHDA and CDR2 is SQIVND (reference sequence). V was pared by 0 bases and J by 4 bases, with 4 bases of the junction left unmatched.

The sequencing input was peripheral blood. The chain carries TRBV19 and TRBJ2-3, with 7 bases that match TRBD2. This sequence originates from a woman older than 75 with acute or convalescent COVID-19. For the CDR3, the DNA is TGTGCCAGTAGTATAGAGCGGGAGAGGCCAGATACGCAGTATTTT. This sequence encodes CASSIERERPDTQYF.